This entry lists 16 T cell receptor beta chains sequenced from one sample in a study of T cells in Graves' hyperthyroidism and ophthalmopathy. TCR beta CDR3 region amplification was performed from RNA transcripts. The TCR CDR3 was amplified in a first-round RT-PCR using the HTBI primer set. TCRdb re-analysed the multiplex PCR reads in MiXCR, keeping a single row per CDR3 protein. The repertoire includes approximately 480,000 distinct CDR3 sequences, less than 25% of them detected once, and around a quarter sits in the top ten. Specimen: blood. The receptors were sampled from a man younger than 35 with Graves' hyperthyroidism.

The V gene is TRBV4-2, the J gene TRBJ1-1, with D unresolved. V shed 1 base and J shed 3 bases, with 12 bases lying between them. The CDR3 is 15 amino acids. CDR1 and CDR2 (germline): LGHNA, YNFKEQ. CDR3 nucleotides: TGTGCCAGCAGCCAAGGGGCAAGGGTGGACACTGAAGCTTTCTTT. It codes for CASSQGARVDTEAFF.

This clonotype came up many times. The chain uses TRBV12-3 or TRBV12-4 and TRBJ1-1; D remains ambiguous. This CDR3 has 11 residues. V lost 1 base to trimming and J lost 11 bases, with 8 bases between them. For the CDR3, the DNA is TGTGCCAGCAGTTTAGGGGCGGAGGCTTTCTTT. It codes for CASSLGAEAFF.

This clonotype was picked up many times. CDR3 residues: CASSWEGAGNQPQHF. The CDR3 bases are TGTGCCAGCAGTTGGGAGGGGGCGGGCAATCAGCCCCAGCATTTT. V gene TRBV27 combines with J gene TRBJ1-5, with TRBD1 matching 7 bases. After removal of 4 bases from V and 2 bases from J, the junction contained 5 bases not matched to a gene. Germline-derived CDR1 and CDR2 are MNHEY and SMNVEV (reference sequence). This CDR3 is built from 15 residues.

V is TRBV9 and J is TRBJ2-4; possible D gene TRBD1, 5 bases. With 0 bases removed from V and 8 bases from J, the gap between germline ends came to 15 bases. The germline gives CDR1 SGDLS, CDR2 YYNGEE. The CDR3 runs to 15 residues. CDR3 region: CASSVEGQRWDIQYF. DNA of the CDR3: TGTGCCAGCAGCGTAGAGGGGCAAAGATGGGACATTCAGTACTTC.

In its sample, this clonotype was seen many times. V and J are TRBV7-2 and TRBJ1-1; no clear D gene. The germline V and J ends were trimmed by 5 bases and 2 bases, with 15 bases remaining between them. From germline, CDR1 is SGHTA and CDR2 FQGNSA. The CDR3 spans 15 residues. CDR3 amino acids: CASSIQGNPNTEAFF. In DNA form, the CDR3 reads TGTGCCAGCAGCATCCAAGGGAATCCCAACACTGAAGCTTTCTTT.

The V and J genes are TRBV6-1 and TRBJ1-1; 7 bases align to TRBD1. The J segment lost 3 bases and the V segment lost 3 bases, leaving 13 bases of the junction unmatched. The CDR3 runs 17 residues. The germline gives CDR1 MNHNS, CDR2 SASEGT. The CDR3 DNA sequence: TGTGCCAGCAGTGAGACTTTGACAGGGATCCTCGACACTGAAGCTTTCTTT. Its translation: CASSETLTGILDTEAFF.

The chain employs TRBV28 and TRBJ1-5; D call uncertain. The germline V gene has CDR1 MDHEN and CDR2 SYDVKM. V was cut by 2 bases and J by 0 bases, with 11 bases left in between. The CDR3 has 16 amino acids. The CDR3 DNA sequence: TGTGCCAGCAGTTTAGAGGGAACCTATAGCAATCAGCCCCAGCATTTT. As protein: CASSLEGTYSNQPQHF.

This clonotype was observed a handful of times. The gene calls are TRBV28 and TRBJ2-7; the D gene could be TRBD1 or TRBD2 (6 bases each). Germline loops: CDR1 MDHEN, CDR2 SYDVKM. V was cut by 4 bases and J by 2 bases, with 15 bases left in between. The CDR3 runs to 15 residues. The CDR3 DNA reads TGTGCCAGCAGTTACCCCCGGGGGCACACCTACGAGCAGTACTTC. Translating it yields CASSYPRGHTYEQYF.

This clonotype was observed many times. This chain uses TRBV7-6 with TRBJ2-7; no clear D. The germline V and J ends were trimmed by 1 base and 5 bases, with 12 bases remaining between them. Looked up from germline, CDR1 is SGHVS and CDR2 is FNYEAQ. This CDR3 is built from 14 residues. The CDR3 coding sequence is TGTGCCAGCAGCTTAGAAGCCCAAGAGAACGAGCAGTACTTC. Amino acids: CASSLEAQENEQYF. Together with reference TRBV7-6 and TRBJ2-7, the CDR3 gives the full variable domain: GAGVSQSPRYKVTKRGQDVALRCDPISGHVSLYWYRQALGQGPEFLTYFNYEAQQDKSGLPNDRFSAERPEGSISTLTIQRTEQRDSAMYRCASSLEAQENEQYFGPGTRLTVT.

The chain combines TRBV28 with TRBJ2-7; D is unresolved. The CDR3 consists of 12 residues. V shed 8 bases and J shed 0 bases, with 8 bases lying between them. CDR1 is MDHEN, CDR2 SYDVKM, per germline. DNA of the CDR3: TGTGCCAGCCGTTCAAACTCCTACGAGCAGTACTTC. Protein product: CASRSNSYEQYF.

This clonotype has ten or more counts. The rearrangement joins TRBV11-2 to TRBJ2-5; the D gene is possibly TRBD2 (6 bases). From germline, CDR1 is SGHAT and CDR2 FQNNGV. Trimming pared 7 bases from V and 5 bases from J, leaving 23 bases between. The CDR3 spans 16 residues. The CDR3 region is CASNAWGRGGLETQYF. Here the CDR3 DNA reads TGTGCCAGCAACGCTTGGGGCAGAGGAGGGCTGGAGACCCAGTACTTC.

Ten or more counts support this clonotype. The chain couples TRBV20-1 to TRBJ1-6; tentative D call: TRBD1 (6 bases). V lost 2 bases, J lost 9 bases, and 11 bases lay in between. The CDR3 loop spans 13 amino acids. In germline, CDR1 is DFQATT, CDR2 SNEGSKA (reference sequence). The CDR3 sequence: CSARKDSPSPLHF. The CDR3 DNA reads TGCAGTGCTAGAAAGGACAGTCCTTCACCCCTCCACTTT.

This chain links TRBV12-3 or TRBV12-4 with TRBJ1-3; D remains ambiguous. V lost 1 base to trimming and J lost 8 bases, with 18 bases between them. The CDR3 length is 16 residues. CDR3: CASSLDSWLRGDTIYF. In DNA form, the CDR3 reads TGTGCCAGCAGTTTAGATTCATGGTTACGCGGAGACACCATATATTTT.

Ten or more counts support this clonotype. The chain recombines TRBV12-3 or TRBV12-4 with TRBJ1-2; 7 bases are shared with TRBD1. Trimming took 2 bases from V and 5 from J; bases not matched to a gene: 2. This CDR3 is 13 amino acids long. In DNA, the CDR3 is TGTGCCAGCAGTTTAAAGGGGGCGTATGGCTACACCTTC. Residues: CASSLKGAYGYTF.

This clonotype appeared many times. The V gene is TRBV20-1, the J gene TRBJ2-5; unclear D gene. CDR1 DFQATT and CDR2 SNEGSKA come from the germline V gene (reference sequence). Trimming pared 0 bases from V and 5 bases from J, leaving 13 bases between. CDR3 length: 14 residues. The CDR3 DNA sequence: TGCAGTGCTAGAGATCGACGGCTACCCGAGACCCAGTACTTC. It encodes CSARDRRLPETQYF.

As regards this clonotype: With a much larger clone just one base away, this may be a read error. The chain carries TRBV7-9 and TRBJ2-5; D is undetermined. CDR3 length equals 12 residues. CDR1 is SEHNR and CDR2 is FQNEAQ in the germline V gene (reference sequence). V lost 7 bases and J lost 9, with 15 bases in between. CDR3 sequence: CASIGGPWAQYF. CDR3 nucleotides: TGTGCCAGCATCGGTGGGCCCTGGGCCCAGTACTTC.